These 5 T cell receptor beta chains came from one sample sequenced in a study of blood T cell repertoires in COVID-19. The table came from immunoSEQ multiplex PCR; TCRdb's copy has only in-frame clones and leaves some out. The sample lists under 300,000 clones; around 81% were seen once. The specimen sequenced was peripheral blood. Receptor source: a young man who had recovered from COVID-19.

This chain links TRBV27 with TRBJ1-5; D perhaps matches TRBD1 (5 bases). Per germline, CDR1 MNHEY and CDR2 SMNVEV (reference sequence). The CDR3 runs to 15 residues. V dropped 6 bases and J dropped 3 bases, with 15 bases sitting between them. Here the CDR3 DNA reads TGTGCCAGCAGAACCCAGGGCACACTCAATCAGCCCCAGCATTTT. This codes for CASRTQGTLNQPQHF.

This clone was observed a single time. The J gene is TRBJ1-2, the V gene TRBV2, with 9 bases aligning to TRBD1. From germline, CDR1 is SNHLY and CDR2 FYNNEI. This CDR3 is built from 15 residues. The J segment lost 12 bases and the V segment lost 5 bases, leaving 16 bases of the junction unmatched. CDR3 in amino acids: CASSPVQGAYVSHTF. CDR3 DNA: TGTGCCAGCAGTCCGGTACAGGGGGCGTACGTATCGCACACCTTC.

The chain carries TRBV2 and TRBJ1-6; D call uncertain. The ends were cut back, 0 bases at V and 6 bases at J, with 9 bases in the middle. Germline V gives CDR1 SNHLY, CDR2 FYNNEI. There are 15 residues in the CDR3. CDR3 DNA sequence: TGTGCCAGCAGTGAAGCGAGTGATCTTAATTCACCCCTCCACTTT. The encoded protein is CASSEASDLNSPLHF.

This sequence joins TRBV2 and TRBJ1-2; TRBD1 matches at 10 bases. The CDR3 runs 15 residues. Germline loops: CDR1 SNHLY, CDR2 FYNNEI. V shed 5 bases and J 2 bases; nucleotides not matched to a gene: 5. CDR3 sequence: CASSSGQGGNYGYTF. CDR3 in DNA: TGTGCCAGCAGTTCCGGACAGGGGGGGAACTATGGCTACACCTTC.

This clone appeared a single time. This chain links TRBV11-2 with TRBJ2-1, with TRBD1 matching 7 bases. From germline, CDR1 is SGHAT and CDR2 FQNNGV. J gave up 4 bases and V 1 base, and 13 bases lay outside the gene matches. CDR3 length: 18 amino acids. The CDR3 DNA is TGTGCCAGCAGCTTAGCCTTCCTGAGGGGGCTAGGTTACAATGAGCAGTTCTTC. It yields the protein CASSLAFLRGLGYNEQFF.